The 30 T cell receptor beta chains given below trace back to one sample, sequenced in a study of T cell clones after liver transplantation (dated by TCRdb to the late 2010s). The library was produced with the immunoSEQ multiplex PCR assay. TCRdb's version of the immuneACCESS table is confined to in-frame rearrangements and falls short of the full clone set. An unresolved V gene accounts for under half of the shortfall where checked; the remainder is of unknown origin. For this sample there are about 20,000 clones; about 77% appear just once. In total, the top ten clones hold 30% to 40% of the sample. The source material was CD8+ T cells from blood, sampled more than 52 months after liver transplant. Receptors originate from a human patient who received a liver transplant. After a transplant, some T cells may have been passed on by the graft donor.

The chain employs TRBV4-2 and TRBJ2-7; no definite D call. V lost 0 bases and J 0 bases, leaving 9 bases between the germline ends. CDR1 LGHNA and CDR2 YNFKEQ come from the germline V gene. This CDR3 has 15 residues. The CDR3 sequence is CASSQDMSASYEQYF. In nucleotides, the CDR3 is TGTGCCAGCAGCCAAGATATGTCAGCCTCCTACGAGCAGTACTTC.

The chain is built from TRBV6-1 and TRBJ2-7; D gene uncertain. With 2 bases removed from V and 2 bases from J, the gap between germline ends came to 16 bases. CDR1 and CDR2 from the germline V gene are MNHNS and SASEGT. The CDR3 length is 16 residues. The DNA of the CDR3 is TGTGCCAGCAGTGAATATGGAGAAGAAGGGACCTACGAGCAGTACTTC. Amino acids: CASSEYGEEGTYEQYF.

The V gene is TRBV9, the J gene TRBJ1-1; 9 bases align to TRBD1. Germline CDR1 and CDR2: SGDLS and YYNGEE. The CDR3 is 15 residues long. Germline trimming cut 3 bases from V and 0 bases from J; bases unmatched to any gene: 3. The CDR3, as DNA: TGTGCCAGCAGCGCTGGGACAGGGTTGAACACTGAAGCTTTCTTT. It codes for CASSAGTGLNTEAFF.

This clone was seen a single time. The CDR3 loop is CASSPAWETYEQYF. CDR3 nucleotide sequence: TGTGCCAGCAGCCCGGCCTGGGAGACCTACGAGCAGTACTTC. This sequence joins TRBV9 and TRBJ2-7; D may be TRBD2 (5 bases). Germline CDR1 SGDLS, CDR2 YYNGEE. Between the trimmed V and J ends, which lost 4 bases and 2 bases, there was a span of 13 bases. The CDR3 totals 14 residues.

CDR3 in amino acids: CASSFWTGTGNTIYF. In DNA form, the CDR3 reads TGTGCCAGCAGTTTTTGGACAGGGACTGGAAACACCATATATTTT. The V call is TRBV27, the J call TRBJ1-3, with TRBD1 matching 8 bases. V lost 3 bases and J lost 2; bases outside the gene matches: 3. The CDR3 runs 15 residues. The V gene's germline CDR1 is MNHEY and CDR2 SMNVEV (reference sequence).

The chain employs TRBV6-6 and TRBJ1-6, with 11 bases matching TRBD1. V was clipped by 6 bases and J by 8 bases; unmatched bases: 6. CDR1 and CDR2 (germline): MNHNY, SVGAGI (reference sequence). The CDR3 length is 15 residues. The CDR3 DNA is TGTGCCAGCAGAACCGGGACAGGGGGTTATTCACCCCTCCACTTT. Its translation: CASRTGTGGYSPLHF.

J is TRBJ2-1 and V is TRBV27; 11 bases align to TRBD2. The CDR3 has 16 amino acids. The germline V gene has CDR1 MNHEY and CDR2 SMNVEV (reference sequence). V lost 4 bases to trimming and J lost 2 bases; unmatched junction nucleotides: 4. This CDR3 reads CASSSRLAGTYNEQFF. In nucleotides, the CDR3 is TGTGCCAGCAGTTCCCGACTAGCGGGGACCTACAATGAGCAGTTCTTC.

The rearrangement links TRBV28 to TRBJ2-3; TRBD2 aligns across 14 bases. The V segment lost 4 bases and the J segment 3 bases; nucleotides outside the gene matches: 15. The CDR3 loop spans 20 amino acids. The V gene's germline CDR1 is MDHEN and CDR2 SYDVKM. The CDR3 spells CASSSRRLAGGSGGTDTQYF. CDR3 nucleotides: TGTGCCAGCAGTTCTCGGAGACTAGCGGGGGGGTCCGGCGGAACAGATACGCAGTATTTT.

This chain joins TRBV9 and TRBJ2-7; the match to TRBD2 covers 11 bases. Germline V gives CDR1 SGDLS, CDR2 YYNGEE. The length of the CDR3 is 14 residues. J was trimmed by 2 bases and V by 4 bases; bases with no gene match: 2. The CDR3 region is CASSISGGAYEQYF. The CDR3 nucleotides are TGTGCCAGCAGCATTAGCGGGGGGGCCTACGAGCAGTACTTC. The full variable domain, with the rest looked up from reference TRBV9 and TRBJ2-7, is DSGVTQTPKHLITATGQRVTLRCSPRSGDLSVYWYQQSLDQGLQFLIQYYNGEERAKGNILERFSAQQFPDLHSELNLSSLELGDSALYFCASSISGGAYEQYFGPGTRLTVT.

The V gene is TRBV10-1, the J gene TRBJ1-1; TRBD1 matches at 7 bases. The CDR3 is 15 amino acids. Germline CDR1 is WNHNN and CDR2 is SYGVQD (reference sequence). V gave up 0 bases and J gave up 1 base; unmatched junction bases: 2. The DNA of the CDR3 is TGCGCCAGCAGTGAGTCGACAGGGCGGAACACTGAAGCTTTCTTT. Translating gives CASSESTGRNTEAFF.

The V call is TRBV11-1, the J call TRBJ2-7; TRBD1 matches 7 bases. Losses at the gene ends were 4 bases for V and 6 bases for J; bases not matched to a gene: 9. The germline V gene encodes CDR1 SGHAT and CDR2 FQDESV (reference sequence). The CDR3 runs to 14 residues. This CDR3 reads CASSSRGNRGEQYF. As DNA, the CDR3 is TGTGCCAGCAGCTCCCGGGGCAACAGGGGCGAGCAGTACTTC.

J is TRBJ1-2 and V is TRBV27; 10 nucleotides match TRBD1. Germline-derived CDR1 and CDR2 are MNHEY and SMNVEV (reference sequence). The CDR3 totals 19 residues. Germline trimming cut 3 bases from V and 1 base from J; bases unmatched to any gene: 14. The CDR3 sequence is CASSFAPGTGVFGNYGYTF. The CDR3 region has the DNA TGTGCCAGCAGTTTCGCCCCCGGGACAGGGGTGTTCGGTAACTATGGCTACACCTTC.

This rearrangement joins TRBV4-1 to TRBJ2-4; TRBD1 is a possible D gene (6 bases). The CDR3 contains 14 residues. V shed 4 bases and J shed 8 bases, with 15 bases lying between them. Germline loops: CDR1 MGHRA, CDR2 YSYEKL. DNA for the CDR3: TGCGCCAGCAGCCCACCCGGACAGAGGGACATTCAGTACTTC. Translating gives CASSPPGQRDIQYF.

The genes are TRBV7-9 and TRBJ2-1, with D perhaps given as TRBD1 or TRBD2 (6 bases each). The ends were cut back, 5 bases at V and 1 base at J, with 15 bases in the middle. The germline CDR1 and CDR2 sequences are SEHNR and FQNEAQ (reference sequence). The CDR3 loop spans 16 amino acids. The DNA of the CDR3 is TGTGCCAGCAGCCCCTCGGAGGGGGGATCCTACAATGAGCAGTTCTTC. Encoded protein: CASSPSEGGSYNEQFF. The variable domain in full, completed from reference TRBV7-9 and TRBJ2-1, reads DTGVSQNPRHKITKRGQNVTFRCDPISEHNRLYWYRQTLGQGPEFLTYFQNEAQLEKSRLLSDRFSAERPKGSFSTLEIQRTEQGDSAMYLCASSPSEGGSYNEQFFGPGTRLTVL.

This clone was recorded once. CDR3 DNA: TGTGCCAGCAGCCAAGAATCGAGAGGGGCCTCCTACGAGCAGTACTTC. Amino acid sequence: CASSQESRGASYEQYF. V and J are TRBV4-2 and TRBJ2-7, with D tentatively TRBD1 or TRBD2 (5 bases each). The germline V gene has CDR1 LGHNA and CDR2 YNFKEQ. Trimming took 0 bases from V and 0 from J, leaving 12 bases between them. The CDR3 spans 16 residues.

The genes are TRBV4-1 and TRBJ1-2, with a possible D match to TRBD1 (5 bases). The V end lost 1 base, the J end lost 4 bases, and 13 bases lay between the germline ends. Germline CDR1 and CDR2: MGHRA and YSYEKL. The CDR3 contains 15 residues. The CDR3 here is CASSQGQQYLYGYTF. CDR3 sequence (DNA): TGCGCCAGCAGCCAAGGACAGCAATACCTCTATGGCTACACCTTC.

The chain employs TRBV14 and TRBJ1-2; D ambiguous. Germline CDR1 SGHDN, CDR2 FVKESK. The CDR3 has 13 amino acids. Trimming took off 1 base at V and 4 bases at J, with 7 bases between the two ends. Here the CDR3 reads CASSQAGFYGYTF. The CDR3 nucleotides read TGTGCCAGCAGCCAAGCAGGATTCTATGGCTACACCTTC.

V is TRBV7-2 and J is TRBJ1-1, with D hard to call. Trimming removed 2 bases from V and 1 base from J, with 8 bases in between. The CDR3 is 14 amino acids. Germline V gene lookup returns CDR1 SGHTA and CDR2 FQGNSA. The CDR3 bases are TGTGCCAGCAGCTTACCTCCAGAGAACACTGAAGCTTTCTTT. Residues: CASSLPPENTEAFF.

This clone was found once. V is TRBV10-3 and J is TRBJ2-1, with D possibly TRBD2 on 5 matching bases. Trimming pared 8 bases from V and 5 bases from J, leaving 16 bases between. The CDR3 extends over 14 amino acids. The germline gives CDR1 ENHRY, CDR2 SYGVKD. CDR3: CAILGRAGDNEQFF. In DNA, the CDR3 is TGTGCCATCCTGGGTCGCGCGGGCGACAATGAGCAGTTCTTC.

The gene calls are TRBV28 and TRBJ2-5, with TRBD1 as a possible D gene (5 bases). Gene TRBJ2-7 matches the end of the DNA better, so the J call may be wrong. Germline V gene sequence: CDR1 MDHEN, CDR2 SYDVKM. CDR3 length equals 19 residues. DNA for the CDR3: TGTGCCAGCAGTTCCGCCGTAGGCAGGGAAAACAATAATCCCTACGAGCAGTACTTC. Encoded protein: CASSSAVGRENNNPYEQYF.

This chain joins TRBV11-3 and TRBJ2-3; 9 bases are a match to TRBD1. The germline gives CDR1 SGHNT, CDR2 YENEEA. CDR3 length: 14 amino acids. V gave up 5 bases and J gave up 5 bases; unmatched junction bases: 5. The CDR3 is CASSRDRAEDTQYF. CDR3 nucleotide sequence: TGTGCCAGCAGCCGGGACAGGGCCGAAGATACGCAGTATTTT.

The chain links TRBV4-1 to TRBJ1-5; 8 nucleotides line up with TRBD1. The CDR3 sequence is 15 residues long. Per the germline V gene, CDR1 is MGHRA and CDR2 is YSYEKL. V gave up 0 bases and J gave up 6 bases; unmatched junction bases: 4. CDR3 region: CASSQETGDGQPQHF. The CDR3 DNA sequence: TGCGCCAGCAGCCAAGAGACAGGGGACGGTCAGCCCCAGCATTTT.

The CDR3 DNA reads TGTGCCAGCAGCATTAGCGGGGGATATGAGCAGTTCTTC. Residues: CASSISGGYEQFF. This chain connects TRBV7-3 to TRBJ2-1, with 9 bases aligning to TRBD2. This CDR3 spans 13 amino acids. Trimming cost V 5 bases and J 8 bases; bases outside gene matches: 4. Germline CDR1 is SGHTA and CDR2 is FQGTGA. The full variable domain, rest sourced from reference TRBV7-3 and TRBJ2-1, is GAGVSQTPSNKVTEKGKYVELRCDPISGHTALYWYRQSLGQGPEFLIYFQGTGAADDSGLPNDRFFAVRPEGSVSTLKIQRTERGDSAVYLCASSISGGYEQFFGPGTRLTVL.

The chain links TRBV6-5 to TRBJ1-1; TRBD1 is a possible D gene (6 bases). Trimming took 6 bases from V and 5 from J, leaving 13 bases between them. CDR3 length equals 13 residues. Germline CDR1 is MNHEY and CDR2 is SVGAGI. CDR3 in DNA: TGTGCCAGCAGCTCCAGGGGCGAGACTGAAGCTTTCTTT. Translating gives CASSSRGETEAFF.

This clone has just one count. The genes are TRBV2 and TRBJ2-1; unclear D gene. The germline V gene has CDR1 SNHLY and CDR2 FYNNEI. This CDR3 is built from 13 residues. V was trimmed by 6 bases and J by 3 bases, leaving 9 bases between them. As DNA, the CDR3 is TGTGCCAGCAGCCTGACGGACTACAATGAGCAGTTCTTC. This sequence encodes CASSLTDYNEQFF.

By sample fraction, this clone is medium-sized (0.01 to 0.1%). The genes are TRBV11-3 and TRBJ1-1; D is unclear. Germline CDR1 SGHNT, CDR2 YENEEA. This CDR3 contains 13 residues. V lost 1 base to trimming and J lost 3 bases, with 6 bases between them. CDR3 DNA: TGTGCCAGCAGCTTAGGAACAGACACTGAAGCTTTCTTT. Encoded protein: CASSLGTDTEAFF. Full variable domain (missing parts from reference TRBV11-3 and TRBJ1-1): EAGVVQSPRYKIIEKKQPVAFWCNPISGHNTLYWYLQNLGQGPELLIRYENEEAVDDSQLPKDRFSAERLKGVDSTLKIQPAELGDSAVYLCASSLGTDTEAFFGQGTRLTVV.

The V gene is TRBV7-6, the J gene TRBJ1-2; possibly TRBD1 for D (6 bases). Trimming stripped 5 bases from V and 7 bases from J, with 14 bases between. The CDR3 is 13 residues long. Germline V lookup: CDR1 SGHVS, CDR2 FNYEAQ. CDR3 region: CASSETGFSGYTF. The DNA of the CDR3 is TGTGCCAGCAGCGAAACAGGGTTTAGTGGCTACACCTTC. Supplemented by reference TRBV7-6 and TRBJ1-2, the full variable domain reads GAGVSQSPRYKVTKRGQDVALRCDPISGHVSLYWYRQALGQGPEFLTYFNYEAQQDKSGLPNDRFSAERPEGSISTLTIQRTEQRDSAMYRCASSETGFSGYTFGSGTRLTVV.

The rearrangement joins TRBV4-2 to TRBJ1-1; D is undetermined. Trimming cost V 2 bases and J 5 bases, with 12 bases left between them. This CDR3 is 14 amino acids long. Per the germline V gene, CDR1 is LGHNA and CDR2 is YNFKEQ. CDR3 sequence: CASSQPFIGTEAFF. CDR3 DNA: TGTGCCAGCAGCCAACCTTTCATCGGAACTGAAGCTTTCTTT.

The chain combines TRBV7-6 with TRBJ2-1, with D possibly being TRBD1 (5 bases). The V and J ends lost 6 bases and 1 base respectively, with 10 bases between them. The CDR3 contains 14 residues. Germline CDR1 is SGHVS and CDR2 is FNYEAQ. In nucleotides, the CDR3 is TGTGCCAGCAGTCAAGACAGATCCTACAATGAGCAGTTCTTC. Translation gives CASSQDRSYNEQFF.

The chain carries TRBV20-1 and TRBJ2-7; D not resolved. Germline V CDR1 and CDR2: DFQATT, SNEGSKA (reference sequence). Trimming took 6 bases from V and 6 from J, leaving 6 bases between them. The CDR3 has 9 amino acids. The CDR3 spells CSANPEQYF. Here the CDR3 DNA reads TGCAGTGCCAACCCCGAGCAGTACTTC.